The source of this T cell receptor (beta chain) is a study of beta chain features in type 1 diabetes. V shed 3 bases, J shed 7 bases, and the junction held 9 bases outside the gene matches. The CDR3 loop spans 14 amino acids. Germline assignment: CDR1 SGHDT and CDR2 YYEEEE. The study, taken as a whole, reports: VDJ junctions sequenced from type 1 diabetes patients showed fewer insertions and more deletions.

The authors reverse transcribed all of the isolated RNA, so sequencing captured expressed TCRB transcripts. Using immunoSEQ multiplex PCR, the repertoire was profiled, and TCRdb retains in-frame clones only, with some absent. The data show more than 85,000 clones, 40% seen once. Concerning this clone: Its antigen remains unknown.

The V gene is TRBV5-6, the J gene TRBJ2-7, with TRBD2 matching 8 bases. The material sequenced was stem cell memory CD4+ T cells from blood. This TCR was recovered from a woman between 18 and 29 years old in good health. The CDR3 DNA is TGTGCCAGCAGCTACCAAAGCGGGAGAATTGAGCAGTACTTC. As protein: CASSYQSGRIEQYF. Combining the CDR3 with reference TRBV5-6 and TRBJ2-7 gives the whole variable domain DAGVTQSPTHLIKTRGQQVTLRCSPKSGHDTVSWYQQALGQGPQFIFQYYEEEERQRGNFPDRFSGHQFPNYSSELNVNALLLGDSALYLCASSYQSGRIEQYFGPGTRLTVT.